A selection of T cell receptor beta chains follows, all from one sample in a study of T cell changes during pregnancy in multiple sclerosis. TCRdb's table, derived via immunoSEQ multiplex PCR, lists solely in-frame clones and lacks some. Here the sample spans under 50,000 clones, around 92% being singletons. This material consisted of CD8+ T cells from peripheral blood mononuclear cells, taken before pregnancy. These receptors all stem from a female donor with multiple sclerosis, enrolled in a pregnancy study. The CDR3 runs from the conserved cysteine through the conserved F or W. The order of the fields is clone size, V gene, D gene, CDR3 length, J gene, CDR3 protein, CDR3 DNA. D genes are given only for firm matches. Rows give clone size only sometimes, using once, few, many, or a class for an expanded clone.

.	TRBV9	.	13	TRBJ1-1	CASSVGGYTEAFF	TGTGCCAGCAGCGTAGGGGGCTACACTGAAGCTTTCTTT
.	TRBV9	TRBD1	13	TRBJ2-7	CASSPKTGPEQYF	TGTGCCAGCAGCCCAAAGACAGGGCCCGAGCAGTACTTC
.	TRBV7-6	.	15	TRBJ2-5	CASSIDGDNWETQYF	TGTGCCAGCAGCATAGACGGGGACAATTGGGAGACCCAGTACTTC
.	TRBV6-5	TRBD2	14	TRBJ2-7	CASTEGAGGYEQYF	TGTGCCAGCACCGAAGGTGCGGGAGGATACGAGCAGTACTTC
.	TRBV2	.	16	TRBJ1-1	CASSEFPFTANTEAFF	TGTGCCAGCAGTGAATTCCCTTTTACAGCTAACACTGAAGCTTTCTTT
.	TRBV10-3	.	14	TRBJ1-1	CAISEKAGGTEAFF	TGTGCCATCAGTGAGAAGGCGGGGGGAACTGAAGCTTTCTTT
.	TRBV7-9	.	10	TRBJ2-7	CASSSYEQYF	TGTGCCAGCAGCTCTTACGAGCAGTACTTC
.	TRBV2	.	15	TRBJ1-4	CASSEFPGGGEKLFF	TGTGCCAGCAGTGAATTTCCCGGGGGGGGTGAAAAACTGTTTTTT
.	TRBV13	TRBD2	22	TRBJ2-7	CASSLANGEGTSGALSSYEQYF	TGTGCCAGCAGCTTAGCTAATGGTGAGGGGACTAGCGGGGCGCTTAGCTCCTACGAGCAGTACTTC
.	TRBV5-6	TRBD1	15	TRBJ1-5	CASSGRGISNQPQHF	TGTGCCAGCAGCGGCAGGGGGATTAGCAATCAGCCCCAGCATTTT
.	TRBV7-9	.	14	TRBJ1-6	CASSLAGGNSPLHF	TGTGCCAGCAGCTTGGCGGGAGGGAATTCACCCCTCCACTTT
.	TRBV4-1	.	14	TRBJ1-2	CASSQGRTVYGYTF	TGCGCCAGCAGCCAAGGCCGCACGGTGTATGGCTACACCTTC
.	TRBV2	.	12	TRBJ2-2	CARQGWGGELFF	TGTGCCAGGCAGGGATGGGGCGGGGAGCTGTTTTTT
.	TRBV4-2	.	13	TRBJ2-3	CASTGDHTDTQYF	TGTGCCAGCACGGGGGACCACACAGATACGCAGTATTTT
.	TRBV7-6	TRBD2	17	TRBJ2-1	CASSLDIAGATYNEQFF	TGTGCCAGCAGCTTAGATATAGCGGGAGCCACCTACAATGAGCAGTTCTTC
.	TRBV7-6	TRBD2	16	TRBJ2-7	CASSLRAGGSLYEQYF	TGTGCCAGCAGCTTAAGGGCGGGGGGATCGCTCTACGAGCAGTACTTC
once	TRBV28	.	16	TRBJ2-1	CASREYGSHSYNEQFF	TGTGCCAGCAGGGAATATGGGAGTCACTCCTACAATGAGCAGTTCTTC